The source of this T cell receptor (beta chain) is a study of monozygotic twins with inflammatory bowel disease. Study results and caveats: Other individuals had fewer clonotypes in common with IBD patients than with healthy twins, especially with disease activity. For IBD, no single strong associated signal or clonotype was supported.

TCRalpha and TCRbeta cDNA went through two nested PCRs of around 15 and 10 cycles. One entry per CDR3 protein, without DNA, is what TCRdb gives after re-calling the 5' RACE reads. This sample's table reports 420,000 or so distinct CDR3 sequences. Regarding this clonotype: Its antigen is still unknown.

Per the germline V gene, CDR1 is MDHEN and CDR2 is SYDVKM. CDR3 length: 15 amino acids. Sample: blood. The chain couples TRBV28 to TRBJ2-1; there is no DNA to check the TCRdb D call of TRBD2. This receptor was identified in a human donor with ulcerative colitis or Crohn's disease, or a healthy co-twin of an affected twin (not recorded which). The CDR3 loop is CASIMSGRGWNEQFF.